The following is a T cell receptor beta chain sequence with its context. The sample is drawn from a study of blood T cell repertoires in COVID-19. Background on the study: Acute and convalescent COVID-19 specimens originated in the United States, Italy and Spain.

Per the original methods: Reference gene primer amplification yielded estimated nucleated cell counts. Here immunoSEQ multiplex PCR was the method, and the copy in TCRdb shows in-frame clones only, minus some. D and trimming were read from the DNA, whereas the V and J calls and clone size are those reported in that table. The sample consists of some 200,000 clones, around 84% of them appearing once. V was cut by 5 bases and J by 4 bases, with 16 bases left in between. This CDR3 region has 15 residues. CDR1 and CDR2 (germline): SGHVS, FQNEAQ. The gene calls are TRBV7-8 and TRBJ2-3, with D perhaps matching TRBD2 (5 bases). The TCR was taken from a woman aged 55-75 years who had recovered from COVID-19. Sequencing was carried out using peripheral blood. The CDR3 region has the DNA TGTGCCAGCAGCCCCTTAGTGAGGGTTGCAGATACGCAGTATTTT. Protein: CASSPLVRVADTQYF.